A single sample gave rise to the 10 T cell receptor beta chains below, sequenced in a study of blood T cell repertoires in COVID-19. Generated by immunoSEQ multiplex PCR, the TCRdb table keeps only in-frame clones and is missing some. The sample includes about 260,000 clones, roughly nine tenths of them seen just once. Sequencing was carried out using peripheral blood. These TCRs come from a man aged 40-49 years who had recovered from COVID-19.

This chain joins TRBV9 and TRBJ2-3, with TRBD2 matching 11 bases. V trimming: 0 bases; J trimming: 5 bases; junction bases outside the gene matches: 5. CDR3 length: 16 residues. The V gene's germline CDR1 is SGDLS and CDR2 YYNGEE. For the CDR3, the DNA is TGTGCCAGCAGCGTAGTGGCTAGCGGGAGGTTAGATACGCAGTATTTT. It is translated as CASSVVASGRLDTQYF.

The chain uses TRBV7-3 and TRBJ2-7; TRBD1 might be the D (8 bases). CDR3 length: 13 amino acids. Germline V gene sequence: CDR1 SGHTA, CDR2 FQGTGA. The V gene lost 11 bases and the J gene lost 5 bases, with 19 bases spanning the gap. DNA of the CDR3: TGTGCCTTTCGGGGGGACAGGCTCGACGAGCAGTACTTC. This encodes CAFRGDRLDEQYF.

This chain links TRBV7-9 with TRBJ2-3; 9 bases fit TRBD2. V trimming: 6 bases; J trimming: 0 bases; junction bases outside the gene matches: 16. Germline V CDR1 and CDR2: SEHNR, FQNEAQ (reference sequence). The CDR3 runs 19 residues. The CDR3 nucleotides are TGTGCCAGCAGTACCATCCTTCTTAGCGGGGGTACTAGCACAGATACGCAGTATTTT. Translation: CASSTILLSGGTSTDTQYF.

The chain combines TRBV10-3 with TRBJ2-2; a possible D gene is TRBD2 (7 bases). Deletions cut 8 bases from V and 8 bases from J, with 27 bases between. The CDR3 consists of 17 residues. The germline V gene encodes CDR1 ENHRY and CDR2 SYGVKD. The CDR3 DNA is TGTGCCATCGGGGGGCCAGCGGGAAGAAGGTCAGAAGGGGAGCTGTTTTTT. As protein: CAIGGPAGRRSEGELFF.

CDR3 sequence reads: CASSLSGGRMGEQYF. CDR3 nucleotides: TGCGCCAGCAGCTTGAGCGGGGGCCGAATGGGGGAGCAGTACTTC. The V and J genes are TRBV5-1 and TRBJ2-7; 8 bases align to TRBD2. CDR3 size: 15 residues. Germline values: CDR1 SGHRS, CDR2 YFSETQ. The V segment lost 1 base and the J segment 7 bases; nucleotides outside the gene matches: 10.

The rearrangement joins TRBV4-3 to TRBJ2-2; 9 nucleotides align to TRBD1. CDR3 length: 14 residues. V shed 11 bases, J shed 3 bases, and the junction held 7 bases outside the gene matches. Germline V gives CDR1 LGHNA, CDR2 YSLEER. CDR3 in DNA: TGCGCCGCGGGAAGGACAGGGGACACCGGGGAGCTGTTTTTT. Encoded protein: CAAGRTGDTGELFF.

The CDR3 nucleotides are TGTGCCAGCAGTCGAGGGACTAGCGGAGGGGGTATTGAGCAGTACTTC. Amino acids: CASSRGTSGGGIEQYF. The V gene is TRBV6-2 or TRBV6-3, the J gene TRBJ2-7, with 11 bases matching TRBD2. V lost 5 bases and J lost 7; bases outside the gene matches: 13. Germline-derived CDR1 and CDR2 are MNHEY and SVGEGT. The CDR3 has 16 amino acids.

V usage is TRBV5-6 and J usage is TRBJ1-6; 7 nucleotides line up with TRBD1. The CDR3 consists of 15 residues. CDR1 SGHDT and CDR2 YYEEEE come from the germline V gene. Trimming at V came to 4 bases and at J to 9 bases, leaving 10 bases not matched to a gene. The CDR3 here is CASSIRQGPLSPLHF. The CDR3 DNA follows: TGTGCCAGCAGCATTCGACAGGGTCCACTTTCACCCCTCCACTTT.

CDR3 DNA: TGTGCCAGCAGCCAAGTTTCGTCTAGCGGACTAACCTACGAGCAGTACTTC. It translates to CASSQVSSSGLTYEQYF. The J gene is TRBJ2-7, the V gene TRBV4-2, with 7 bases that match TRBD2. After removal of 1 base from V and 2 bases from J, the junction contained 11 bases not matched to a gene. The CDR3 length is 17 residues. The V gene's germline CDR1 is LGHNA and CDR2 YNFKEQ.

The chain links TRBV2 to TRBJ2-7; D call uncertain. CDR3 length: 13 residues. Germline CDR1 reads SNHLY; CDR2 reads FYNNEI. V lost 4 bases and J 3 bases, leaving 10 bases between the germline ends. This chain's CDR3 is CASSVTPGYEQYF. DNA for the CDR3: TGTGCCAGCAGTGTGACTCCGGGCTACGAGCAGTACTTC. The whole variable domain, filled in from reference TRBV2 and TRBJ2-7, reads EPEVTQTPSHQVTQMGQEVILRCVPISNHLYFYWYRQILGQKVEFLVSFYNNEISEKSEIFDDQFSVERPDGSNFTLKIRSTKLEDSAMYFCASSVTPGYEQYFGPGTRLTVT.